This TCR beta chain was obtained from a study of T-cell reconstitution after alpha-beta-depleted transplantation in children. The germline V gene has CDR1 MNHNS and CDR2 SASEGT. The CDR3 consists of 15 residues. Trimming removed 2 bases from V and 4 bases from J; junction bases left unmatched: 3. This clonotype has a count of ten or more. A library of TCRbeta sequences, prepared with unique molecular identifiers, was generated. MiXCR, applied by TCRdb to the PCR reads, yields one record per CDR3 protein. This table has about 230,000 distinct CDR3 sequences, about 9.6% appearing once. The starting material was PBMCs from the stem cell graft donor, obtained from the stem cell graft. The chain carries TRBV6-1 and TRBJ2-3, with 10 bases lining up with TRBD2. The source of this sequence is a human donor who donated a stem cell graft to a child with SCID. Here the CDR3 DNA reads TGTGCCAGCAGTGAAACAGCGGGGGGGCCAGATACGCAGTATTTT. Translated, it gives CASSETAGGPDTQYF.